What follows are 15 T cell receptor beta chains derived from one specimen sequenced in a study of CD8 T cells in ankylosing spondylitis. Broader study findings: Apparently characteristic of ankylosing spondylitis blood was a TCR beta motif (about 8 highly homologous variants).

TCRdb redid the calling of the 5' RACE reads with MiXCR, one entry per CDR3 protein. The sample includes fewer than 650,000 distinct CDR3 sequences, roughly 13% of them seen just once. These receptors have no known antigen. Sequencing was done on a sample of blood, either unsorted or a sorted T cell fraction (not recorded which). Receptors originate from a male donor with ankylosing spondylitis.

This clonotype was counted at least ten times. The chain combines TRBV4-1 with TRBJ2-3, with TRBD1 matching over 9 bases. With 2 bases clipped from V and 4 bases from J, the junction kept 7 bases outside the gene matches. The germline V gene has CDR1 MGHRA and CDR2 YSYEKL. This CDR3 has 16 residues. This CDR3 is CASSQKGTGRPDTQYF. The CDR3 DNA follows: TGCGCCAGCAGCCAAAAGGGGACAGGGAGGCCAGATACGCAGTATTTT.

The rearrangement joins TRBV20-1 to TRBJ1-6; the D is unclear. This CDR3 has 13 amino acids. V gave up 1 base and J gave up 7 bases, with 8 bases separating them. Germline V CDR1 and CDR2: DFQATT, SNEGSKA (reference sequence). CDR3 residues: CSARVSPNSPLHF. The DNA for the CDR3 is TGCAGTGCTAGAGTCAGTCCCAATTCACCCCTCCACTTT.

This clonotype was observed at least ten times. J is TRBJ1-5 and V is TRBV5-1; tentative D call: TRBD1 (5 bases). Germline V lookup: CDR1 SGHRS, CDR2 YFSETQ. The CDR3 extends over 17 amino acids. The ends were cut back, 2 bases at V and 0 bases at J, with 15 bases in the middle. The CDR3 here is CASSLMGGAFSNQPQHF. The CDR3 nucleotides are TGCGCCAGCAGCTTAATGGGGGGAGCTTTTAGCAATCAGCCCCAGCATTTT.

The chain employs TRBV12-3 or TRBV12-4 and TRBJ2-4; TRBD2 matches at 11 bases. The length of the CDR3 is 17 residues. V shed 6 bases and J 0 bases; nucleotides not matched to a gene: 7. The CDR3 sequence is CASSGTSGSLAKNIQYF. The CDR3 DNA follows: TGTGCCAGCAGCGGGACTAGCGGAAGTCTAGCCAAAAACATTCAGTACTTC.

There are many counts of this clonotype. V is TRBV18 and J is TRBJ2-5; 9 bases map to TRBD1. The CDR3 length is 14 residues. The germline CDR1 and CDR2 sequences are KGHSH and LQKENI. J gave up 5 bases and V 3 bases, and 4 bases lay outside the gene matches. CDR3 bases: TGTGCCAGCTCACCGGACAGGGGTCTGGAGACCCAGTACTTC. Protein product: CASSPDRGLETQYF.

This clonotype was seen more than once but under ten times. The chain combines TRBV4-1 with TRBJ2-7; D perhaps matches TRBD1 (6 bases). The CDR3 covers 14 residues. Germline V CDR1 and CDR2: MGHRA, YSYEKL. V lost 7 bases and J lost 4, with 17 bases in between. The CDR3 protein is CASTPGHPPYEQYF. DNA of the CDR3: TGCGCCAGCACACCGGGACACCCTCCGTACGAGCAGTACTTC.

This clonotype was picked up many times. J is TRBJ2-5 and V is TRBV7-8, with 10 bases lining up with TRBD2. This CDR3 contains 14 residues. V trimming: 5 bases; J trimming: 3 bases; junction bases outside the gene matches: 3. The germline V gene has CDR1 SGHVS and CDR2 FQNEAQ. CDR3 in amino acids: CASSGGLAEETQYF. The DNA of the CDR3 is TGTGCCAGCAGCGGAGGACTAGCGGAAGAGACCCAGTACTTC.

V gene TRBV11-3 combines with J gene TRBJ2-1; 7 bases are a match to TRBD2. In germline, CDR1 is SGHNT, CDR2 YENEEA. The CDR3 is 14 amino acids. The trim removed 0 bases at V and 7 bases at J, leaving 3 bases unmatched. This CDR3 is CASSLDGGRNEQFF. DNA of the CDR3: TGTGCCAGCAGCTTAGATGGCGGGAGAAATGAGCAGTTCTTC.

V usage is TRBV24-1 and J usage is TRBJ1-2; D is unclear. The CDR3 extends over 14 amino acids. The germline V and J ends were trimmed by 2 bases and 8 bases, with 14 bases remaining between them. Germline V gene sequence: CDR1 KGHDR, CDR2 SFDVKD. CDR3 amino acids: CATSDSEGPGGYTF. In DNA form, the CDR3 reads TGTGCCACCAGTGATTCGGAAGGTCCTGGAGGCTACACCTTC.

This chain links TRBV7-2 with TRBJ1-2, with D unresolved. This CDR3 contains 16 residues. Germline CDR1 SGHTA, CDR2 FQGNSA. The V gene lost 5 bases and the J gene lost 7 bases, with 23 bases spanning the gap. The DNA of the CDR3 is TGTGCCAGCAGCCAGAGGCAGGAGCCGACATGGGGTGGCTACACCTTC. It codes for CASSQRQEPTWGGYTF.

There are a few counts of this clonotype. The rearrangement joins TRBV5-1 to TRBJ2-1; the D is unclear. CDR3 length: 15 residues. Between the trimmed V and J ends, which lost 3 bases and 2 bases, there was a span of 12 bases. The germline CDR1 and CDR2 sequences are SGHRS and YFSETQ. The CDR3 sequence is CASSYDQTPYNEQFF. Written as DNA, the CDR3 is TGCGCCAGCAGCTACGACCAGACGCCCTACAATGAGCAGTTCTTC.

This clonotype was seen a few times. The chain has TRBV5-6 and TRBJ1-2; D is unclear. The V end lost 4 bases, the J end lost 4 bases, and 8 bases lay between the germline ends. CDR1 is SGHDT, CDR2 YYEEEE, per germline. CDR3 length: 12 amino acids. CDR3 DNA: TGTGCCAGCAGCGATGGGGTCTATGGCTACACCTTC. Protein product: CASSDGVYGYTF.

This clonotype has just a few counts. CDR3 nucleotide sequence: TGTGCCAGCAGCTTGGGGCGGCAGGGGTACAAAAACATTCAGTACTTC. Encoded protein: CASSLGRQGYKNIQYF. The rearrangement joins TRBV5-6 to TRBJ2-4; weak D call: TRBD1 (6 bases). V lost 0 bases and J 3 bases, leaving 13 bases between the germline ends. CDR1 is SGHDT and CDR2 is YYEEEE in the germline V gene. The CDR3 runs to 16 residues.

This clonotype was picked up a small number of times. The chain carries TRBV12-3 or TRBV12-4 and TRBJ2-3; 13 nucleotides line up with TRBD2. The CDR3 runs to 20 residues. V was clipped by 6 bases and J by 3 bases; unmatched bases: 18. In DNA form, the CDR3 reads TGTGCCAGCAGCCTGGGACTAGCGGGACCCCACGGGGCTGCGACAGATACGCAGTATTTT. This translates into CASSLGLAGPHGAATDTQYF.

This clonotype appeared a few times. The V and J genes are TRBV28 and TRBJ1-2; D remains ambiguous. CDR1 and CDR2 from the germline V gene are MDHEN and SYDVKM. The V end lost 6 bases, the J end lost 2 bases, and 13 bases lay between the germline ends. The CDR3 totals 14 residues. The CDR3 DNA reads TGTGCCAGCAGCCAGAAGGGTAAAAACTATGGCTACACCTTC. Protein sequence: CASSQKGKNYGYTF.